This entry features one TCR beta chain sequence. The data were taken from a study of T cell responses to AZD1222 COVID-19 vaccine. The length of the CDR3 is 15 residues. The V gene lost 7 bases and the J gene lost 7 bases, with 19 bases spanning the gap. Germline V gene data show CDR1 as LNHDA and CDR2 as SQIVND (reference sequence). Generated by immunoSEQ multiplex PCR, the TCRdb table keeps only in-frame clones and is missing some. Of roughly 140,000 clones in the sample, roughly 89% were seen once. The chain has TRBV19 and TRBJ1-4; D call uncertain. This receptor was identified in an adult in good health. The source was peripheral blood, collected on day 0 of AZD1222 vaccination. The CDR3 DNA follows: TGTGCCAGTACCCCCGGAACAGTCAAGGGTGAAAAACTGTTTTTT. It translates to CASTPGTVKGEKLFF.